This TCR beta chain was sequenced during a study of blood T cell repertoires in COVID-19. Profiling relied on immunoSEQ multiplex PCR, and the TCRdb table lists in-frame clones only, not all of them. This table has about 94,000 clones, 80% to 85% appearing once. The CDR3 sequence is 16 residues long. Looked up from germline, CDR1 is SGHAT and CDR2 is FQNNGV. V gave up 0 bases and J gave up 5 bases; unmatched junction bases: 6. The clonotype was recovered from a man aged 55 to 70 with acute or convalescent COVID-19. Sequencing was done on a sample of peripheral blood. The chain has TRBV11-2 and TRBJ2-7, with 11 bases lining up with TRBD1. CDR3 DNA sequence: TGTGCCAGCAGCTTAGATGGATGGACAGGGGGCCACGAGCAGTACTTC. It is translated as CASSLDGWTGGHEQYF.